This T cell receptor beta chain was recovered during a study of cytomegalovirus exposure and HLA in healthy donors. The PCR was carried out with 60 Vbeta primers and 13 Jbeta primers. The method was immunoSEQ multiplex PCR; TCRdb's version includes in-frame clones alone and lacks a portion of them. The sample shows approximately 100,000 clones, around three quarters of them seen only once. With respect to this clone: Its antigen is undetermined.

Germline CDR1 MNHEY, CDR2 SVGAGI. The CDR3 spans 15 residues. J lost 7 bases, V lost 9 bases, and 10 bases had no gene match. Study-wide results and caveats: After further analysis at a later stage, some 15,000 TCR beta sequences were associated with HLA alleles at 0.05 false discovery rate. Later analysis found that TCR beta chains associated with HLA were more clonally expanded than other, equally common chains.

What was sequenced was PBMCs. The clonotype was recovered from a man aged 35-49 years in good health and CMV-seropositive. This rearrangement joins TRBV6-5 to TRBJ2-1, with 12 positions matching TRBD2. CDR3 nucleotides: TGTGCCAGGAGGTGGGCTAGCGGGGGGGCGAATGAGCAGTTCTTC. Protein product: CARRWASGGANEQFF.